This record concerns one TCR beta chain sequence. The antigen it recognizes is unknown. There are no base qualities to consult, and no much larger clone falls within one base. The immunoSEQ Assay, a bias-controlled multiplex PCR, was used to amplify TCRbeta CDR3 regions from genomic DNA. The study's own analysis went as follows. The number of nucleated cells in each sample was estimated from the amplification of reference gene primers within the assay. To quantify the absolute abundance of each unique TCRbeta CDR3 rearrangement, sequence reads were collapsed and filtered. For each sample, productive Simpson clonality was calculated as the square root of Simpson's diversity index over productive rearrangements. TCRdb's version of the immuneACCESS table is confined to in-frame rearrangements and falls short of the full clone set. An unresolved V gene accounts for under half of the shortfall where checked; the remainder is of unknown origin. V and J calls and clone size come straight from that table; D and trimming were deduced from the DNA. The sample table lists about 210,000 clones, around four fifths of them with a count of one. About 7.3% of the sample lies in the top ten.

The sample belongs to a study of blood T cell repertoires in COVID-19 (dated by TCRdb to 2020 to 2022). Context from the whole study: The collaborator samples originated in the United States, Italy and Spain and spanned the acute and convalescent phases of COVID-19. The prospective study material was composed of cDNA or gDNA derived from T cells, B-cell-depleted T cells, or PBMCs. Subjects who had been exposed to COVID-19, were actively infected with it, or had recovered from it provided the deeply sampled blood TCRbeta repertoires that made up the dataset. A freely available public database, intended as a resource for researchers studying the immune response to SARS-CoV-2, is where the repertoires were released. Samples were obtained from the ongoing ImmuneRACE study (first 160 participants) and from over a thousand subjects provided by 6 global collaborators. The sample metadata nearly always contained a de-identified subject ID, COVID-19 status, age in years and sex. HLA class I and class II types, where available, came from metadata supplied by the sample provider rather than from assay-based typing.

Whole blood was collected in K2EDTA tubes by collaborating institutions according to the institutions' own protocols. For TCRbeta analysis, collaborators shipped samples in one of three forms: frozen whole blood, isolated PBMCs, or DNA extracted from either of those sample types. Overall results and qualifications from the work: The quantity of clinical and demographic metadata differed by source and by participant and was supplied without curation.

Based on the germline V gene, the CDR1 and CDR2 sequences are WSHSY and SAAADI. Including the terminal cysteine and phenylalanine, the CDR3 comprises 16 residues. Just the 48-base CDR3 DNA is kept, in frame starting at base 1. Germline trimming: 1 base from V, 7 bases from J; junction bases outside gene matches: 7. This TCR derives from a woman aged 50 to 60 with active or convalescent COVID-19. The chain is encoded by TRBV10-2 joined to TRBJ1-2; TRBD1 agrees with 12 junctional bases. The source material was peripheral blood. The CDR3 loop reads CASSELPGTGGGGYTF. Read as DNA, the sequence is TGCGCCAGCAGTGAGTTGCCCGGGACAGGGGGCGGTGGCTACACCTTC.